The 10 T cell receptor beta chains in this list originate from one sample, sequenced in a study of CD8 T cells in ankylosing spondylitis. For these TCRs, the target antigens are not known. One entry per CDR3 protein results from TCRdb running MiXCR on the 5' RACE reads. The table lists around 770,000 distinct CDR3 sequences, 12% of them singletons. Study results and limitations: Among TCR beta sequences, a motif of eight highly homologous variants appeared characteristic of ankylosing spondylitis blood.

Input material: blood, either unsorted or a sorted T cell fraction (not recorded which). These receptors were collected from a male donor with ankylosing spondylitis.

Ten or more counts support this clonotype. The chain has TRBV25-1 and TRBJ1-4; TRBD1 might be the D (5 bases). CDR1 is MGHDK and CDR2 is SYGVNS in the germline V gene. V was pared by 8 bases and J by 5 bases, with 15 bases between. The CDR3 spans 14 residues. CDR3 bases: TGTGCCAGCGGTTCGGGGCACGGAAATGAAAAACTGTTTTTT. This gives the protein CASGSGHGNEKLFF.

This clonotype was counted between two and nine times. The rearrangement links TRBV7-2 to TRBJ2-1; 7 bases line up with TRBD2. This CDR3 has 14 amino acids. Germline CDR1 is SGHTA and CDR2 is FQGNSA. The V and J ends lost 4 bases and 7 bases, in that order; junction bases with no gene match: 7. This chain's CDR3 is CASSSRDYENEQFF. The CDR3 DNA reads as TGTGCCAGCAGCTCCCGGGACTACGAAAATGAGCAGTTCTTC.

The chain uses TRBV11-2 and TRBJ2-2, with TRBD2 identical over 10 bases. The CDR3 loop spans 15 amino acids. Trimming at V came to 5 bases and at J to 5 bases, leaving 5 bases not matched to a gene. Germline CDR1 is SGHAT and CDR2 is FQNNGV. CDR3 in DNA: TGTGCCAGCAGCAGAACTAGCGGGATGACCGGGGAGCTGTTTTTT. This encodes CASSRTSGMTGELFF.

In its sample, this clonotype was seen many times. This sequence joins TRBV4-2 and TRBJ2-3; D perhaps matches TRBD1 (5 bases). With 0 bases removed from V and 0 bases from J, the gap between germline ends came to 22 bases. Germline CDR1 is LGHNA and CDR2 is YNFKEQ. The CDR3 contains 20 residues. The CDR3 sequence: CASSQDPQTPSGLSTDTQYF. CDR3 nucleotide sequence: TGTGCCAGCAGCCAAGATCCCCAGACCCCCTCAGGGTTAAGCACAGATACGCAGTATTTT.

This clonotype was observed a handful of times. The rearrangement joins TRBV5-1 to TRBJ2-5; weak D call: TRBD1 (5 bases). The CDR3 length is 13 residues. Per the germline V gene, CDR1 is SGHRS and CDR2 is YFSETQ. V was clipped by 3 bases and J by 8 bases, with 14 bases between them. The CDR3 loop reads CASSWGSQDTQYF. CDR3 nucleotides: TGCGCCAGCAGCTGGGGCTCACAGGACACCCAGTACTTC.

This chain connects TRBV29-1 to TRBJ2-5, with D perhaps matching TRBD2 (6 bases). This CDR3 has 12 residues. Germline CDR1 SQVTM, CDR2 ANQGSEA. V lost 4 bases and J lost 3, with 9 bases in between. The chain's CDR3 is CSVASAEETQYF. The CDR3, as DNA: TGCAGCGTTGCTAGCGCGGAAGAGACCCAGTACTTC.

This clonotype appeared many times. For the CDR3, the DNA is TGCAGTGCTAGAGGAGGAGCAGGGATTGACATCACTGAAGCTTTCTTT. This sequence encodes CSARGGAGIDITEAFF. The V gene is TRBV20-1, the J gene TRBJ1-1; TRBD1 might be the D (5 bases). Germline V gene sequence: CDR1 DFQATT, CDR2 SNEGSKA (reference sequence). The CDR3 is 16 amino acids. Trimming took 1 base from V and 4 from J, leaving 19 bases between them.

Note on this clonotype: A read error may explain this, as a much larger clone is one base away. The CDR3 bases are TGCAGTGCTCTGGGGGCCCCTGGCATCCCAGATACGCAGTATTTT. This sequence encodes CSALGAPGIPDTQYF. The V gene is TRBV20-1, the J gene TRBJ2-3; perhaps TRBD1 as D (6 bases). Trimming stripped 5 bases from V and 4 bases from J, with 19 bases between. Looked up from germline, CDR1 is DFQATT and CDR2 is SNEGSKA (reference sequence). This CDR3 region has 15 residues.

The rearrangement uses TRBV20-1 and TRBJ2-1; 8 nucleotides match TRBD2. Unmatched junction bases numbered 4, after V lost 0 bases and J lost 6 bases. The CDR3 has 14 residues. Germline V gene data show CDR1 as DFQATT and CDR2 as SNEGSKA (reference sequence). CDR3 DNA sequence: TGCAGTGCTAGAGACGGGACTAGGGTCAATGAGCAGTTCTTC. Its protein is CSARDGTRVNEQFF.

This clonotype occurred many times. This sequence joins TRBV29-1 and TRBJ2-7, with no clear D. CDR1 is SQVTM, CDR2 ANQGSEA, per germline. V was shortened by 4 bases and J by 2 bases, with 9 bases between the two germline ends. The CDR3 covers 12 residues. The CDR3 sequence: CSVVGRTYEQYF. In DNA, the CDR3 is TGCAGCGTTGTTGGCAGGACCTACGAGCAGTACTTC.